One sample yielded the 7 T cell receptor beta chains listed below, sequenced in a study of beta chain features in type 1 diabetes. Expressed TCRB transcripts were sequenced because the entire RNA isolate underwent reverse transcription. Method: immunoSEQ multiplex PCR; TCRdb's copy keeps in-frame clones and lacks some. The sample records about 5,700 clones, about 69% being singletons. Sequencing used Tregs from blood. These receptors all stem from a man aged 18 to 30 in good health.

The chain employs TRBV6-1 and TRBJ1-5; possibly TRBD1 for D (6 bases). This CDR3 spans 15 amino acids. Trimming shortened V by 4 bases and J by 2 bases, and 12 bases separated the two germline ends. Germline V lookup: CDR1 MNHNS, CDR2 SASEGT. The CDR3 protein is CASSVSRGGNQPQHF. In DNA, the CDR3 is TGTGCCAGCAGTGTTTCCAGGGGTGGCAATCAGCCCCAGCATTTT.

The rearrangement joins TRBV5-1 to TRBJ2-7; tentative D call: TRBD2 (6 bases). There are 13 residues in the CDR3. The germline gives CDR1 SGHRS, CDR2 YFSETQ. V was clipped by 2 bases and J by 1 base, with 7 bases between them. CDR3 nucleotides: TGCGCCAGCAGCTTTGGGGGGTCCTACGAGCAGTACTTC. Translation gives CASSFGGSYEQYF.

The V gene is TRBV6-1, the J gene TRBJ2-5; a possible D gene is TRBD2 (7 bases). Germline loops: CDR1 MNHNS, CDR2 SASEGT. This CDR3 has 17 amino acids. The V end was cut by 2 bases, the J end by 0 bases, with 16 bases between. This chain's CDR3 is CASSERLRGPYQETQYF. The CDR3 nucleotides read TGTGCCAGCAGTGAAAGGTTGCGGGGGCCGTACCAAGAGACCCAGTACTTC.

V gene TRBV5-1 combines with J gene TRBJ2-7; a weak D match, TRBD1 (5 bases). The germline CDR1 and CDR2 sequences are SGHRS and YFSETQ. The CDR3 runs to 11 residues. V gave up 5 bases and J gave up 3 bases, with 6 bases separating them. CDR3 loop: CASRGHYEQYF. The CDR3 region has the DNA TGCGCCAGCAGAGGACACTACGAGCAGTACTTC.

This clone was seen just once. The chain recombines TRBV18 with TRBJ2-1; 9 bases are shared with TRBD1. V lost 3 bases, J lost 8 bases, and 5 bases stayed unmatched. CDR1 and CDR2 (germline): KGHSH, LQKENI. The CDR3 length is 14 residues. This chain's CDR3 is CASSPLDRGYEQFF. CDR3 bases: TGTGCCAGCTCACCCTTGGACAGGGGCTATGAGCAGTTCTTC.

The chain uses TRBV5-4 and TRBJ2-1, with 16 bases identical to TRBD2. The CDR3 has 19 amino acids. From germline, CDR1 is SGHNT and CDR2 YYREEE (reference sequence). V lost 5 bases, J lost 5 bases, and 13 bases stayed unmatched. The CDR3 DNA reads as TGTGCCAGCAGGGCGGGACTAGCGGGGGGGGTATCGGCCCACAATGAGCAGTTCTTC. This gives the protein CASRAGLAGGVSAHNEQFF.

This clone was picked up a small number of times. V and J are TRBV7-2 and TRBJ2-7; 8 nucleotides align to TRBD1. This CDR3 spans 13 amino acids. Trimming at V came to 6 bases and at J to 2 bases, leaving 3 bases not matched to a gene. The germline V gene has CDR1 SGHTA and CDR2 FQGNSA. The CDR3: CASRKQGAYEQYF. The CDR3 DNA follows: TGTGCCAGCAGGAAACAGGGGGCCTACGAGCAGTACTTC.